One sample yielded the 9 T cell receptor beta chains listed below, sequenced in a study of CD8 T cells in ankylosing spondylitis. General study findings and limits: A motif of seven or eight highly homologous TCR beta variants was seen as apparently characteristic of ankylosing spondylitis blood.

Antigen specificity for these receptors is unknown. TCRdb re-called the 5' RACE reads with MiXCR, one entry per CDR3 protein. This table has hundreds of thousands of distinct CDR3 sequences, roughly 10% appearing once. The sequenced sample consisted of blood, either unsorted or a sorted T cell fraction (not recorded which). Receptor source: a male donor with ankylosing spondylitis.

The V and J genes are TRBV20-1 and TRBJ1-5; 10 positions agree with TRBD1. The CDR3 has 15 residues. The V and J ends lost 2 bases and 3 bases, in that order; junction bases with no gene match: 4. The germline V gene has CDR1 DFQATT and CDR2 SNEGSKA (reference sequence). As DNA, the CDR3 is TGCAGTGCTAGATGGACAGGGGGTGTCAATCAGCCCCAGCATTTT. Its translation is CSARWTGGVNQPQHF.

This chain links TRBV7-2 with TRBJ2-3, with D tentatively TRBD2 (7 bases). Between the trimmed V and J ends, which lost 3 bases and 6 bases, there was a span of 13 bases. Per the germline V gene, CDR1 is SGHTA and CDR2 is FQGNSA. CDR3 length: 14 residues. The CDR3 region has the DNA TGTGCCAGCAGCTTGCCCGAGGGGGGGGATACGCAGTATTTT. It translates to CASSLPEGGDTQYF. Full variable domain (rest looked up from reference TRBV7-2 and TRBJ2-3): GAGVSQSPSNKVTEKGKDVELRCDPISGHTALYWYRQSLGQGLEFLIYFQGNSAPDKSGLPSDRFSAERTGGSVSTLTIQRTQQEDSAVYLCASSLPEGGDTQYFGPGTRLTVL.

This clonotype showed up just a few times. V and J are TRBV7-2 and TRBJ2-7, with 8 bases lining up with TRBD2. CDR1 is SGHTA and CDR2 is FQGNSA in the germline V gene. With V trimmed by 1 base and J by 4 bases, 9 bases remained unmatched. The CDR3 spans 16 residues. The CDR3 protein is CASSLVPGGRIYEQYF. CDR3 bases: TGTGCCAGCAGCTTAGTCCCTGGCGGGAGGATATACGAGCAGTACTTC. Based on the CDR3 plus reference TRBV7-2 and TRBJ2-7, the full variable domain is GAGVSQSPSNKVTEKGKDVELRCDPISGHTALYWYRQSLGQGLEFLIYFQGNSAPDKSGLPSDRFSAERTGGSVSTLTIQRTQQEDSAVYLCASSLVPGGRIYEQYFGPGTRLTVT.

This clonotype has more than one count but fewer than ten. The chain carries TRBV5-1 and TRBJ2-7; TRBD1 matches 8 bases. The germline gives CDR1 SGHRS, CDR2 YFSETQ. The CDR3 totals 14 residues. The CDR3 protein is CASSAGQGSTEQYF. The CDR3 bases are TGCGCTAGCTCGGCAGGACAGGGTTCCACCGAGCAGTACTTC.

This clonotype was recorded many times. The gene calls are TRBV6-2 or TRBV6-3 and TRBJ1-2; the D gene is possibly TRBD1 (5 bases). CDR3 length: 14 residues. V lost 5 bases, J lost 2 bases, and 12 bases lay in between. Germline CDR1 is MNHEY and CDR2 is SVGEGT. The CDR3 loop is CASSKQALNYGYTF. The CDR3 DNA sequence: TGTGCCAGCAGTAAACAGGCTTTGAACTATGGCTACACCTTC.

This clonotype was counted between two and nine times. The chain carries TRBV7-8 and TRBJ2-7; 8 nucleotides agree with TRBD1. CDR3 length equals 14 residues. CDR1 is SGHVS and CDR2 is FQNEAQ in the germline V gene. After removal of 6 bases from V and 5 bases from J, the junction contained 9 bases not matched to a gene. The CDR3, as DNA: TGTGCCAGCAGGTACCAGGACAGGGCCCACGAGCAGTACTTC. It specifies CASRYQDRAHEQYF. Together with reference TRBV7-8 and TRBJ2-7, the CDR3 gives the full variable domain: GAGVSQSPRYKVAKRGQDVALRCDPISGHVSLFWYQQALGQGPEFLTYFQNEAQLDKSGLPSDRFFAERPEGSVSTLKIQRTQQEDSAVYLCASRYQDRAHEQYFGPGTRLTVT.

This clonotype was seen only a few times. The chain couples TRBV9 to TRBJ2-3, with 9 bases lining up with TRBD1. Germline lookup yields CDR1 SGDLS and CDR2 YYNGEE. The V and J ends lost 4 bases and 3 bases, in that order; junction bases with no gene match: 6. There are 15 residues in the CDR3. The CDR3 DNA follows: TGTGCCAGCAGCCTGGGACAGGGAGTGACAGATACGCAGTATTTT. It translates to CASSLGQGVTDTQYF. Complete variable domain (other parts from reference TRBV9 and TRBJ2-3): DSGVTQTPKHLITATGQRVTLRCSPRSGDLSVYWYQQSLDQGLQFLIQYYNGEERAKGNILERFSAQQFPDLHSELNLSSLELGDSALYFCASSLGQGVTDTQYFGPGTRLTVL.

The chain is built from TRBV5-1 and TRBJ1-1; the D is unclear. From germline, CDR1 is SGHRS and CDR2 YFSETQ. The CDR3 consists of 14 residues. V was shortened by 6 bases and J by 4 bases, with 16 bases between the two germline ends. The DNA of the CDR3 is TGCGCCAGCACCTCCGGGATGGTGGGCACTGAAGCTTTCTTT. This codes for CASTSGMVGTEAFF.

The chain is built from TRBV12-5 and TRBJ2-3; D is possibly TRBD2 (5 bases). Germline-derived CDR1 and CDR2 are LGHNT and FRNRAP. With 7 bases removed from V and 0 bases from J, the gap between germline ends came to 14 bases. The CDR3 covers 15 residues. The CDR3, as DNA: TGTGCTAGTGCACTGAGGGTTCTTAGCACAGATACGCAGTATTTT. The encoded protein is CASALRVLSTDTQYF.